This record looks at one T cell receptor beta chain sequence and its context. What it binds is unknown. The Oncomine TCR Beta short-read assay generated sequence data from the DNA of cultured CD4+ T cells. One entry per CDR3 protein results from TCRdb running MiXCR on the PCR reads. The table shows some 13,000 distinct CDR3 sequences, with roughly 60% occurring only once. The data were obtained in a study of vaccination and CD4 T cells after COVID-19. Treatment given: roughly nine-day PBMC culture with coronavirus spike peptide pools or control peptides (ViraFEST assay). Germline assignment: CDR1 LGHNA and CDR2 YNFKEQ. V lost 0 bases and J 0 bases, leaving 6 bases between the germline ends. The CDR3 is made up of 16 amino acids.

The chain joins TRBV4-2 to TRBJ2-6; perhaps D is TRBD1 or TRBD2 (5 bases each). The sequenced sample consisted of CD4+ T cells from blood, cultured in vitro. The TCR originated in a human donor who had recovered from COVID-19. The CDR3 sequence: CASSQDGTSGANVLTF. The CDR3 DNA reads as TGTGCCAGCAGCCAAGATGGGACCTCTGGGGCCAACGTCCTGACTTTC.